The T cell receptor (beta chain) described here comes from a study of T cells in Graves' hyperthyroidism and ophthalmopathy. Each ophthalmopathy patient scored at least 3 on the Clinical Activity Score and at least 4 on NOSPECS grade, with duration under 3 months. This CDR3 has 13 residues. Trimming left V 0 bases short and J 7 bases short, with 10 bases between. Germline-derived CDR1 and CDR2 are SGHRS and YFSETQ. Amplification of TCR beta CDR3 regions was performed using RNA transcripts as template. Carried out on the TCR CDR3, a first-round RT-PCR used the HTBI primer set. Via MiXCR, TCRdb re-called the multiplex PCR reads, giving one row per CDR3 protein. The sample gives 450,000 to 600,000 distinct CDR3 sequences, just under 20% of which show up once; over 45% is in the top ten.

Sequenced: blood. V is TRBV5-1 and J is TRBJ1-1; no firm D call. The receptor comes from a man aged 35 to 55 with Graves' ophthalmopathy. The CDR3 spells CASSLDTAVEAFF. The CDR3 nucleotides read TGCGCCAGCAGCTTGGATACCGCAGTTGAAGCTTTCTTT.